This TCR beta chain appears in the sequencing data of a study of blood T cell repertoires in COVID-19. In the study overall: Donors in the United States, Italy and Spain gave samples during acute or convalescent COVID-19. T cells, B-cell-depleted T cells, or PBMCs supplied cDNA or gDNA.

This CDR3 is 15 amino acids long. Trimming stripped 4 bases from V and 2 bases from J, with 13 bases between. Germline V gene lookup returns CDR1 SGHRS and CDR2 YFSETQ. Original analysis: Amplifying reference gene primers gave estimates of nucleated cell counts. The assay was immunoSEQ multiplex PCR, and TCRdb's table has in-frame clones only and misses some. For V, J and clone size, that table is used; D and trimming come from the DNA. The sample yields some 59,000 clones, 90% seen once. The sequenced material came from peripheral blood. The TCR sequence derives from a man aged 50 or older with acute or convalescent COVID-19. J is TRBJ1-5 and V is TRBV5-1, with D unclear. CDR3 residues: CASSPGSPGNQPQHF. The CDR3 DNA sequence: TGCGCCAGCAGCCCCGGGTCGCCCGGCAATCAGCCCCAGCATTTT.